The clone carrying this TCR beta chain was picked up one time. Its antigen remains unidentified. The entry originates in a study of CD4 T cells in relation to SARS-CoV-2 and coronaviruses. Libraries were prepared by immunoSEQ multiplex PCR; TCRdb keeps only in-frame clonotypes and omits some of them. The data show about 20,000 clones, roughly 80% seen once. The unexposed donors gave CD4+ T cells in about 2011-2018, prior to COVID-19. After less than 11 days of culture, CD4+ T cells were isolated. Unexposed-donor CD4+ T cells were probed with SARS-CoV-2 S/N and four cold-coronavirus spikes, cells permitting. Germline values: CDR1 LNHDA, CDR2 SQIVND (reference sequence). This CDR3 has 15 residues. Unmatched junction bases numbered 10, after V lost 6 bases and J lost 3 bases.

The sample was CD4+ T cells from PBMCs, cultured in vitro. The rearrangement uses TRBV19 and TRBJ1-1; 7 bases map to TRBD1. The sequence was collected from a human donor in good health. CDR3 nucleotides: TGTGCCAGTAGCCCACCGGCGACAGGGCACACTGAAGCTTTCTTT. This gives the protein CASSPPATGHTEAFF.